A single sample gave rise to the 30 T cell receptor beta chains below, sequenced in a study of blood T cells in healthy people across ages. A second PCR, run for about 7 to 12 cycles, used a sample-barcoded 5' primer plus a J-beta primer mix. TCRdb re-called the 5' RACE reads with MiXCR, one entry per CDR3 protein. Here the sample spans hundreds of thousands of distinct CDR3 sequences, 58% being singletons. The sample comprised blood. All receptors derive from a man aged 30 to 39 in good health.

The chain links TRBV20-1 to TRBJ2-3; a weak D match, TRBD1 (5 bases). Germline V lookup: CDR1 DFQATT, CDR2 SNEGSKA (reference sequence). V lost 0 bases and J lost 6, with 19 bases in between. This CDR3 is 16 amino acids long. CDR3 nucleotides: TGCAGTGCTAGAGAGGGGCCGGCACTTCCCGCGGATACGCAGTATTTT. This translates into CSAREGPALPADTQYF.

V is TRBV12-3 or TRBV12-4 and J is TRBJ2-5, with a possible D match to TRBD1 (5 bases). The CDR3 has 12 amino acids. V gave up 1 base and J gave up 6 bases, with 6 bases separating them. The CDR3: CASSLEGQTQYF. The CDR3 region has the DNA TGTGCCAGCAGTTTAGAGGGGCAGACCCAGTACTTC.

This clonotype has a handful of counts. The rearrangement joins TRBV5-1 to TRBJ2-3; weak D call: TRBD1 (5 bases). Per the germline V gene, CDR1 is SGHRS and CDR2 is YFSETQ. V was cut by 6 bases and J by 3 bases, with 11 bases left in between. This CDR3 is 13 amino acids long. The CDR3 reads CASKPGQTDTQYF. The DNA of the CDR3 is TGCGCCAGCAAGCCCGGACAAACAGATACGCAGTATTTT.

The chain combines TRBV27 with TRBJ1-2; 7 bases agree with TRBD1. The CDR3 has 14 residues. Germline trimming cut 5 bases from V and 2 bases from J; bases unmatched to any gene: 5. The germline V gene encodes CDR1 MNHEY and CDR2 SMNVEV (reference sequence). The CDR3 nucleotides read TGTGCCAGCAGTCCCTCGACAGGGAACTATGGCTACACCTTC. This encodes CASSPSTGNYGYTF.

The V gene is TRBV18, the J gene TRBJ2-7; weak D call: TRBD2 (5 bases). V lost 6 bases, J lost 2 bases, and 14 bases lay in between. The CDR3 sequence is 14 residues long. CDR1 and CDR2 (germline): KGHSH, LQKENI. The CDR3 DNA sequence: TGTGCCAGCTCGGCCGCGGGCCAGACCTACGAGCAGTACTTC. Amino acids: CASSAAGQTYEQYF.

The chain employs TRBV29-1 and TRBJ2-1; no clear D. CDR1 is SQVTM and CDR2 is ANQGSEA in the germline V gene. Trimming removed 7 bases from V and 11 bases from J, with 18 bases in between. There are 12 residues in the CDR3. CDR3 protein: CSAIETDDKQFF. DNA for the CDR3: TGCAGCGCCATTGAGACGGATGATAAGCAGTTCTTC.

The CDR3 sequence is CATTPGTGYIQYF. CDR3 coding DNA: TGTGCCACGACCCCCGGGACAGGGTACATTCAGTACTTC. The chain joins TRBV10-3 to TRBJ2-4, with TRBD1 identical over 9 bases. With 10 bases clipped from V and 8 bases from J, the junction kept 9 bases outside the gene matches. CDR1 is ENHRY and CDR2 is SYGVKD in the germline V gene. The CDR3 length is 13 residues.

This clonotype was detected only once. A read error may account for a junction end that differs from germline. This sequence joins TRBV7-9 and TRBJ2-3; D possibly corresponds to TRBD2 (7 bases). Germline CDR1 and CDR2: SEHNR and FQNEAQ (reference sequence). CDR3 length equals 13 residues. The DNA of the CDR3 is TGCGCTCAAGGGGGGGCCGACATAGATACGCAGTATTTT. This codes for CAQGGADIDTQYF.

This clonotype came up many times. This CDR3 is CASSVAGSYNEQFF. DNA of the CDR3: TGTGCCAGCAGCGTAGCCGGCTCCTACAATGAGCAGTTCTTC. The chain combines TRBV9 with TRBJ2-1, with no clear D. The ends were cut back, 0 bases at V and 0 bases at J, with 4 bases in the middle. The germline CDR1 and CDR2 sequences are SGDLS and YYNGEE. The CDR3 consists of 14 residues.

The CDR3 nucleotides are TGTGCCAGCAGTCGCTTTCCCCCTAGCGGGAGACTCGAAGATTACAATGAGCAGTTCTTC. It codes for CASSRFPPSGRLEDYNEQFF. V usage is TRBV27 and J usage is TRBJ2-1; 10 bases fit TRBD2. The CDR3 contains 20 residues. Per the germline V gene, CDR1 is MNHEY and CDR2 is SMNVEV (reference sequence). V lost 5 bases and J lost 4; bases outside the gene matches: 20.

The chain recombines TRBV20-1 with TRBJ2-1; 7 bases are shared with TRBD2. Per the germline V gene, CDR1 is DFQATT and CDR2 is SNEGSKA (reference sequence). V was clipped by 7 bases and J by 6 bases; unmatched bases: 9. This CDR3 spans 13 amino acids. The CDR3: CSGGTGGPNEQFF. Written as DNA, the CDR3 is TGCAGTGGAGGAACGGGAGGACCCAATGAGCAGTTCTTC.

The CDR3 spells CASSPPTRASYNEQFF. CDR3 DNA sequence: TGTGCCAGCTCACCACCGACGAGGGCCTCCTACAATGAGCAGTTCTTC. The chain employs TRBV18 and TRBJ2-1; D possibly corresponds to TRBD2 (5 bases). This CDR3 has 16 amino acids. CDR1 KGHSH and CDR2 LQKENI come from the germline V gene. V dropped 0 bases and J dropped 0 bases, with 9 bases sitting between them. The complete variable domain, with remaining parts taken from reference TRBV18 and TRBJ2-1, reads NAGVMQNPRHLVRRRGQEARLRCSPMKGHSHVYWYRQLPEEGLKFMVYLQKENIIDESGMPKERFSAEFPKEGPSILRIQQVVRGDSAAYFCASSPPTRASYNEQFFGPGTRLTVL.

This clonotype was seen at least ten times. The chain uses TRBV29-1 and TRBJ2-5; possible D gene TRBD1, 6 bases. Germline CDR1 SQVTM, CDR2 ANQGSEA. The CDR3 sequence is 16 residues long. Trimming removed 3 bases at V and 6 bases at J, with 23 bases between. CDR3 nucleotide sequence: TGCAGCGTTGAGATTAGCACGGCAGGGGTTAGACAGACCCAGTACTTC. This encodes CSVEISTAGVRQTQYF.

The chain couples TRBV5-6 to TRBJ2-7, with a possible D match to TRBD1 (6 bases). V lost 0 bases and J 7 bases, leaving 17 bases between the germline ends. The germline V gene encodes CDR1 SGHDT and CDR2 YYEEEE. The CDR3 covers 15 residues. The CDR3 loop is CASSLVGHPWGEQYF. CDR3 bases: TGTGCCAGCAGCTTGGTGGGACACCCGTGGGGGGAGCAGTACTTC.

J is TRBJ2-1 and V is TRBV6-2 or TRBV6-3, with a tentative D call TRBD1 (6 bases). The germline gives CDR1 MNHEY, CDR2 SVGEGT. V was pared by 5 bases and J by 6 bases, with 8 bases between. CDR3 length: 12 amino acids. The CDR3 coding sequence is TGTGCCAGCAGTGGGACAACCAATGAGCAGTTCTTC. This sequence encodes CASSGTTNEQFF.

Regarding this clonotype: Mismatch with germline at one junction end may stem from a read error. The gene calls are TRBV6-5 and TRBJ2-1; D tentatively fits TRBD1 or TRBD2 (6 bases each). The germline V gene encodes CDR1 MNHEY and CDR2 SVGAGI. The CDR3 extends over 15 amino acids. The CDR3 protein is CATYRASGLYDEQFF. As DNA, the CDR3 is TGTGCCACCTACAGGGCGTCGGGACTCTACGATGAGCAGTTCTTC.

The rearrangement links TRBV5-1 to TRBJ2-5, with D maybe TRBD2 (6 bases). The CDR3 runs 17 residues. V was trimmed by 7 bases and J by 0 bases, leaving 22 bases between them. Germline V gene data show CDR1 as SGHRS and CDR2 as YFSETQ. CDR3 sequence: CASSPGAGPRYQETQYF. DNA for the CDR3: TGCGCCAGCTCGCCTGGTGCGGGGCCGAGGTACCAAGAGACCCAGTACTTC.

This chain uses TRBV9 with TRBJ1-6; 10 bases align to TRBD1. CDR3 length: 15 amino acids. Looked up from germline, CDR1 is SGDLS and CDR2 is YYNGEE. Trimming took 2 bases from V and 11 from J; bases not matched to a gene: 7. The CDR3 region is CASSVAGQGSPPLHF. The CDR3 DNA reads TGTGCCAGCAGCGTTGCGGGACAGGGGAGTCCACCCCTCCACTTT.

The chain is built from TRBV12-3 or TRBV12-4 and TRBJ1-2; D remains unclear. V dropped 3 bases and J dropped 5 bases, with 10 bases sitting between them. This CDR3 is built from 13 residues. The CDR3 sequence: CASSFAPRYGYTF. As DNA, the CDR3 is TGTGCCAGCAGTTTCGCACCGAGATATGGCTACACCTTC.

This clonotype was observed a handful of times. The rearrangement links TRBV5-1 to TRBJ2-7; D uncertain. V lost 4 bases, J lost 2 bases, and 7 bases lay in between. This CDR3 is 12 amino acids long. Germline values: CDR1 SGHRS, CDR2 YFSETQ. In DNA, the CDR3 is TGCGCCAGCAGCGCCTCTACCTACGAGCAGTACTTC. Translation: CASSASTYEQYF.

Note on this clonotype: In this CDR3 the conserved last residue, phenylalanine or tryptophan, is missing, so a read error is likely. The DNA is omitted, as the CDR3 cannot be located on it reliably, and the CDR3 follows TCRdb's listing. This chain links TRBV5-1 with TRBJ2-6; the DNA was not used to check the table's D call, TRBD1. CDR1 and CDR2 from the germline V gene are SGHRS and YFSETQ. Termini included, the CDR3 measures 15 amino acids. The CDR3 loop is CASSSGTLGANVLPL.

The CDR3 region has the DNA TGTGCTAGTGGGCCGCCCCAGCATTTT. Its protein is CASGPPQHF. The V gene is TRBV12-5, the J gene TRBJ1-5; D gene ambiguous. The CDR3 contains 9 residues. V lost 6 bases to trimming and J lost 9 bases, with 3 bases between them. Germline V gene sequence: CDR1 LGHNT, CDR2 FRNRAP.

V gene TRBV12-3 or TRBV12-4 combines with J gene TRBJ1-3; unclear D gene. With 6 bases removed from V and 0 bases from J, the gap between germline ends came to 9 bases. The CDR3 consists of 14 residues. The CDR3 DNA sequence: TGTGCCAGCAGCACATACAGCTCTGGAAACACCATATATTTT. It yields the protein CASSTYSSGNTIYF.

This clonotype showed up just a few times. V gene TRBV20-1 combines with J gene TRBJ2-5, with D tentatively TRBD1 (6 bases). The CDR3 covers 12 residues. V lost 7 bases and J lost 3, with 12 bases in between. Germline lookup yields CDR1 DFQATT and CDR2 SNEGSKA (reference sequence). CDR3 loop: CSVPDSKETQYF. In DNA form, the CDR3 reads TGCAGTGTCCCGGACAGCAAAGAGACCCAGTACTTC.

The chain has TRBV7-9 and TRBJ2-3; tentatively, D is TRBD1 or TRBD2 (5 bases each). The germline CDR1 and CDR2 sequences are SEHNR and FQNEAQ (reference sequence). The ends were cut back, 6 bases at V and 6 bases at J, with 16 bases in the middle. The CDR3 length is 14 residues. The CDR3 region has the DNA TGTGCCAGCAGTATGGGACGGGGCGGGGATACGCAGTATTTT. Protein: CASSMGRGGDTQYF.

The chain joins TRBV5-6 to TRBJ2-4; D might be TRBD2 (6 bases). In germline, CDR1 is SGHDT, CDR2 YYEEEE. Trimming shortened V by 0 bases and J by 1 base, and 11 bases separated the two germline ends. The CDR3 extends over 16 amino acids. The CDR3 DNA reads as TGTGCCAGCAGCTTGGTGCGGGATAGGGCCAAAAACATTCAGTACTTC. Translation: CASSLVRDRAKNIQYF.

The chain combines TRBV4-2 with TRBJ1-5; no clear D gene. The germline V and J ends were trimmed by 5 bases and 7 bases, with 12 bases remaining between them. There are 13 residues in the CDR3. Germline CDR1 is LGHNA and CDR2 is YNFKEQ. The CDR3 sequence: CASSGLGGQPQHF. The CDR3 DNA reads TGTGCCAGCAGCGGGTTGGGCGGACAGCCCCAGCATTTT.

The V call is TRBV4-2, the J call TRBJ1-2; D may be TRBD1 (5 bases). The V and J ends lost 3 bases and 1 base respectively, with 12 bases between them. The CDR3 is made up of 15 amino acids. Germline assignment: CDR1 LGHNA and CDR2 YNFKEQ. This chain's CDR3 is CASSQPQGNNYGYTF. The CDR3, as DNA: TGTGCCAGCAGCCAGCCCCAGGGAAATAACTATGGCTACACCTTC.

This clonotype was detected a few times. The chain recombines TRBV29-1 with TRBJ1-2; D gene ambiguous. CDR1 and CDR2 (germline): SQVTM, ANQGSEA. The CDR3 length is 13 residues. The germline V and J ends were trimmed by 5 bases and 2 bases, with 12 bases remaining between them. The CDR3 region is CSVPPSANYGYTF. CDR3 coding DNA: TGCAGCGTTCCCCCCTCAGCGAACTATGGCTACACCTTC.

This clonotype has more than one count but fewer than ten. This sequence joins TRBV5-1 and TRBJ2-7, with 9 bases fitting TRBD1. The CDR3 consists of 14 residues. With V trimmed by 3 bases and J by 4 bases, 5 bases remained unmatched. The germline V gene encodes CDR1 SGHRS and CDR2 YFSETQ. The CDR3 DNA follows: TGCGCCAGCAGCTCGGGGACAGGGCTGTACGAGCAGTACTTC. Encoded protein: CASSSGTGLYEQYF.